This TCR beta chain was sequenced for a study of OX40 agonist ivuxolimab in advanced cancers. Here immunoSEQ multiplex PCR was the method, and the copy in TCRdb shows in-frame clones only, minus some. Of 77,000 or so clones detected, approximately 85% appear once; the ten largest clones hold 2% to 2.5%. V was pared by 0 bases and J by 9 bases, with 8 bases of the junction left unmatched. Germline values: CDR1 LGHNA, CDR2 YNFKEQ. CDR3 length: 15 residues. This sequence joins TRBV4-2 and TRBJ2-5; 9 bases align to TRBD2. The source of this sequence is an adult with an advanced solid tumor such as melanoma, head and neck, liver or kidney cancer. The source was CD4+ or CD8+ T cells sorted from blood, collected in a trial of the OX40 agonist ivuxolimab. CDR3 sequence: CASSQDGGLAWAQYF. CDR3 coding DNA: TGTGCCAGCAGCCAAGATGGGGGACTAGCATGGGCCCAGTACTTC.